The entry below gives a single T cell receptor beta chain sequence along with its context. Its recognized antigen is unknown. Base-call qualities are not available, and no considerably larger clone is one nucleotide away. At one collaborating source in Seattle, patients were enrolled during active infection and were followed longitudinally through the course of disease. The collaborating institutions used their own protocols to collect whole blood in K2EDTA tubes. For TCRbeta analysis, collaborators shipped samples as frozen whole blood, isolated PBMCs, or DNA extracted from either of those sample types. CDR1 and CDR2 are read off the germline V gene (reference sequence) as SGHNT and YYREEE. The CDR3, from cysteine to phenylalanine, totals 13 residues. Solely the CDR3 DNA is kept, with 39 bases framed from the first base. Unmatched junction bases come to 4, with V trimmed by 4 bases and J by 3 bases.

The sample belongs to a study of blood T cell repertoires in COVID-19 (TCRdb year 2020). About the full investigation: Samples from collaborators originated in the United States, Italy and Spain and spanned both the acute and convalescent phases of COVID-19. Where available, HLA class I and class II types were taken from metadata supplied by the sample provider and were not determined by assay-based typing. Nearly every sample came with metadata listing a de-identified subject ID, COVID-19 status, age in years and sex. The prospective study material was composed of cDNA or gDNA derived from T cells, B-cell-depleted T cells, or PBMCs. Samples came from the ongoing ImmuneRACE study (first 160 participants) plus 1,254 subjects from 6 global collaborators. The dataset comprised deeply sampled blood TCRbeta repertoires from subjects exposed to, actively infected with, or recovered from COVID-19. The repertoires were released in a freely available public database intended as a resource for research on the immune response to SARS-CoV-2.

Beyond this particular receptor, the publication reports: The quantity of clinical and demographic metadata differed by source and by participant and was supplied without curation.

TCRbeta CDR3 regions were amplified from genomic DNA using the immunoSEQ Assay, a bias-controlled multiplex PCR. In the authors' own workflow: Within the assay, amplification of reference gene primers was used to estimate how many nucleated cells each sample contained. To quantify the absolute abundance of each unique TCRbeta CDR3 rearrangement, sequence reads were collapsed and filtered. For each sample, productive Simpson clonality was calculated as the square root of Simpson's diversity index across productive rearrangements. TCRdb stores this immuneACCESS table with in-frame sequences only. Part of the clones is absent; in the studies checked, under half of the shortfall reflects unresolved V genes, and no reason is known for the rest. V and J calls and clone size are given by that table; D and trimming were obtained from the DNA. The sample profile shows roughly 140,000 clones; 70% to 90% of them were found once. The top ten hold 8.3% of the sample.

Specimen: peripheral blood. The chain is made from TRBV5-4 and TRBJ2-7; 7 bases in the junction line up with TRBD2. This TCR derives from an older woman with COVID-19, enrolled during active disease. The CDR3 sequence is CASSPRGYYEQYF. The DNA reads TGTGCCAGCAGCCCGCGGGGGTACTACGAGCAGTACTTC.